These 31 T cell receptor beta chains were all obtained from the same sample, sequenced in a study of shared T cell receptors in the human thymus. Assay used: immunoSEQ multiplex PCR; TCRdb lists only in-frame clones, some missing. This sample carries over 350,000 clones, roughly 94% of them seen once, and the ten largest clones take approximately 0.02%. Sequencing was done on a sample of thymocytes. Source of these receptors: a human donor.

V and J are TRBV30 and TRBJ1-1, with D unresolved. Trimming took 2 bases from V and 1 from J, leaving 11 bases between them. There are 14 residues in the CDR3. Germline lookup yields CDR1 GTSNPN and CDR2 SVGIG (reference sequence). Here the CDR3 reads CAWSPRRKNTEAFF. DNA for the CDR3: TGTGCCTGGAGTCCGCGACGGAAGAACACTGAAGCTTTCTTT. Using reference TRBV30 and TRBJ1-1 for the parts outside the CDR3, the full variable domain is SQTIHQWPATLVQPVGSPLSLECTVEGTSNPNLYWYRQAAGRGLQLLFYSVGIGQISSEVPQNLSASRPQDRQFILSSKKLLLSDSGFYLCAWSPRRKNTEAFFGQGTRLTVV.

This clone was seen once. This sequence joins TRBV12-5 and TRBJ2-2; 7 bases fit TRBD2. CDR3 length: 16 residues. The germline CDR1 and CDR2 sequences are LGHNT and FRNRAP. V lost 3 bases, J lost 6 bases, and 10 bases stayed unmatched. CDR3 sequence (DNA): TGTGCTAGTGGTTTTCGGCCTAGCGGTGGCTCCGGGGAGCTGTTTTTT. This gives the protein CASGFRPSGGSGELFF.

Of note for this clone: Germline is not matched at one junction end, which may reflect a read error. The gene calls are TRBV2 and TRBJ2-5; a possible D gene is TRBD2 (7 bases). The CDR3 totals 13 residues. CDR1 and CDR2 (germline): SNHLY, FYNNEI. The CDR3 DNA reads as TGTGCCAGCAGTCGTCCCACCGGACTAGAGGGGGACTTC. Amino acid sequence: CASSRPTGLEGDF.

The chain uses TRBV19 and TRBJ2-3; D may match TRBD1 or TRBD2 (7 bases each). The CDR3 length is 15 residues. V was pared by 4 bases and J by 0 bases, with 11 bases between. CDR1 LNHDA and CDR2 SQIVND come from the germline V gene (reference sequence). The CDR3 protein is CASSRQGGSTDTQYF. The CDR3 nucleotides read TGTGCCAGTAGTAGACAGGGAGGGAGCACAGATACGCAGTATTTT. Supplemented by reference TRBV19 and TRBJ2-3, the full variable domain reads DGGITQSPKYLFRKEGQNVTLSCEQNLNHDAMYWYRQDPGQGLRLIYYSQIVNDFQKGDIAEGYSVSREKKESFPLTVTSAQKNPTAFYLCASSRQGGSTDTQYFGPGTRLTVL.

This clone was observed a handful of times. For the CDR3, the DNA is TGCGCCAGCAGTGACCGCCGAACAGCTGGAAACACCATATATTTT. This encodes CASSDRRTAGNTIYF. The chain links TRBV10-1 to TRBJ1-3; D remains ambiguous. The germline V gene has CDR1 WNHNN and CDR2 SYGVQD (reference sequence). The CDR3 contains 15 residues. V dropped 3 bases and J dropped 2 bases, with 11 bases sitting between them.

The chain joins TRBV27 to TRBJ2-6; tentative D call: TRBD1 (5 bases). The germline V gene has CDR1 MNHEY and CDR2 SMNVEV (reference sequence). This CDR3 spans 16 amino acids. V lost 2 bases to trimming and J lost 4 bases, with 12 bases between them. The CDR3 DNA reads TGTGCCAGCAGTTTAGCCAAGGGGTCCGGGGCCAACGTCCTGACTTTC. Amino acids: CASSLAKGSGANVLTF.

The J gene is TRBJ2-6, the V gene TRBV5-5; 9 bases are a match to TRBD1. Losses at the gene ends were 2 bases for V and 2 bases for J; bases not matched to a gene: 11. The germline V gene encodes CDR1 SGHKS and CDR2 YYEKEE (reference sequence). The CDR3 has 19 residues. The CDR3 DNA follows: TGTGCCAGCAGCTTTCGCCGGGACAGGGTAGCTCCTGGGGCCAACGTCCTGACTTTC. This encodes CASSFRRDRVAPGANVLTF.

V gene TRBV27 combines with J gene TRBJ1-4, with 8 bases lining up with TRBD1. This CDR3 comprises 17 residues. Germline assignment: CDR1 MNHEY and CDR2 SMNVEV (reference sequence). The V and J ends lost 7 bases and 7 bases, in that order; junction bases with no gene match: 17. The CDR3 spells CASNPGQGGGGSEKLFF. The CDR3 nucleotides read TGTGCCAGCAACCCCGGACAGGGAGGAGGAGGGAGTGAAAAACTGTTTTTT. The whole variable domain, filled in from reference TRBV27 and TRBJ1-4, reads EAQVTQNPRYLITVTGKKLTVTCSQNMNHEYMSWYRQDPGLGLRQIYYSMNVEVTDKGDVPEGYKVSRKEKRNFPLILESPSPNQTSLYFCASNPGQGGGGSEKLFFGSGTQLSVL.

V gene TRBV10-3 combines with J gene TRBJ2-1; D is unresolved. The CDR3 covers 15 residues. The germline V gene has CDR1 ENHRY and CDR2 SYGVKD. V was pared by 3 bases and J by 2 bases, with 11 bases between. CDR3 region: CAISEGSGPYNEQFF. In DNA, the CDR3 is TGTGCCATCAGTGAAGGCTCTGGGCCCTACAATGAGCAGTTCTTC.

This rearrangement joins TRBV28 to TRBJ1-5; D remains ambiguous. V was cut by 6 bases and J by 3 bases, with 21 bases left in between. This CDR3 is built from 17 residues. Germline CDR1 reads MDHEN; CDR2 reads SYDVKM. The CDR3 nucleotides read TGTGCCAGCAGCCGCCGTTGTCACTTAAGAGACAATCAGCCCCAGCATTTT. Protein sequence: CASSRRCHLRDNQPQHF.

On this clone: Within the sample, other DNA sequences also encode this same CDR3. This chain joins TRBV6-6 and TRBJ2-3; D is unclear. This CDR3 has 13 amino acids. The germline gives CDR1 MNHNY, CDR2 SVGAGI (reference sequence). The V end was cut by 2 bases, the J end by 1 base, with 4 bases between. DNA for the CDR3: TGTGCCAGCAGTTACAGGGGCACAGATACGCAGTATTTT. It encodes CASSYRGTDTQYF.

V usage is TRBV5-1 and J usage is TRBJ1-1; D uncertain. V was trimmed by 3 bases and J by 1 base, leaving 7 bases between them. CDR1 and CDR2 from the germline V gene are SGHRS and YFSETQ. This CDR3 is built from 13 residues. CDR3 residues: CASSSLWNTEAFF. CDR3 nucleotides: TGCGCCAGCAGCTCGCTCTGGAACACTGAAGCTTTCTTT.

The rearrangement links TRBV15 to TRBJ2-2; D unclear. Germline V gives CDR1 LNHNV, CDR2 YYDKDF (reference sequence). V was cut by 2 bases and J by 1 base, with 5 bases left in between. The CDR3 covers 14 residues. The CDR3: CATSRSRNTGELFF. In DNA form, the CDR3 reads TGTGCCACCAGCAGATCCAGGAACACCGGGGAGCTGTTTTTT. Looking up the rest from reference TRBV15 and TRBJ2-2 gives the full variable domain: DAMVIQNPRYQVTQFGKPVTLSCSQTLNHNVMYWYQQKSSQAPKLLFHYYDKDFNNEADTPDNFQSRRPNTSFCFLDIRSPGLGDTAMYLCATSRSRNTGELFFGEGSRLTVL.

A single count supports this clone. V gene TRBV5-8 combines with J gene TRBJ1-2, with 7 nucleotides matching TRBD1. Looked up from germline, CDR1 is SGHTS and CDR2 is YDEGEE. This CDR3 comprises 14 residues. J lost 1 base, V lost 4 bases, and 4 bases had no gene match. The CDR3 DNA is TGTGCCAGCAGCCAACCAGGGGGTAACTATGGCTACACCTTC. Translated: CASSQPGGNYGYTF.

The chain is built from TRBV5-6 and TRBJ2-1; either TRBD1 or TRBD2 may supply D (5 bases each). V was pared by 0 bases and J by 2 bases, with 12 bases between. This CDR3 has 16 amino acids. CDR1 is SGHDT, CDR2 YYEEEE, per germline. The DNA of the CDR3 is TGTGCCAGCAGCTTGGAGGTCGGGACCACCTACAATGAGCAGTTCTTC. Its translation is CASSLEVGTTYNEQFF.

The chain uses TRBV28 and TRBJ2-2, with 7 positions matching TRBD1. Germline V gene lookup returns CDR1 MDHEN and CDR2 SYDVKM. This CDR3 spans 15 amino acids. V shed 5 bases, J shed 4 bases, and the junction held 7 bases outside the gene matches. The CDR3 region is CASSPRTGITGELFF. As DNA, the CDR3 is TGTGCCAGCAGTCCCAGGACAGGAATCACCGGGGAGCTGTTTTTT.

This clone was seen once. The chain is built from TRBV2 and TRBJ2-1, with D perhaps matching TRBD1 or TRBD2 (6 bases each). V was clipped by 5 bases and J by 6 bases, with 29 bases between them. This CDR3 comprises 19 residues. Per the germline V gene, CDR1 is SNHLY and CDR2 is FYNNEI. CDR3 nucleotides: TGTGCCAGCAGTACCTATCCCGGGACTCGTGGGGACACGGGCAATGAGCAGTTCTTC. Translated, it gives CASSTYPGTRGDTGNEQFF.

This rearrangement joins TRBV15 to TRBJ1-1; 8 bases match TRBD1. CDR1 and CDR2 (germline): LNHNV, YYDKDF (reference sequence). The CDR3 runs 17 residues. After removal of 1 base from V and 10 bases from J, the junction contained 17 bases not matched to a gene. CDR3: CATSRGGTGQVLVGAFF. The CDR3 DNA reads as TGTGCCACCAGCAGAGGGGGGACGGGACAGGTCCTGGTTGGAGCTTTCTTT.

The chain joins TRBV7-6 to TRBJ2-1, with 9 bases that match TRBD1. Trimming took 1 base from V and 7 from J; bases not matched to a gene: 14. The length of the CDR3 is 18 residues. Germline V gene sequence: CDR1 SGHVS, CDR2 FNYEAQ. The CDR3 coding sequence is TGTGCCAGCAGCTTAGTACTCTCCGGGACAGGGTTCTCGAATGAGCAGTTCTTC. This translates into CASSLVLSGTGFSNEQFF.

The V and J genes are TRBV28 and TRBJ1-3, with a possible D match to TRBD1 (5 bases). The V and J ends lost 7 bases and 3 bases respectively, with 10 bases between them. CDR1 and CDR2 (germline): MDHEN, SYDVKM. The CDR3 length is 13 residues. The CDR3 sequence: CASIGGSGNTIYF. CDR3 sequence (DNA): TGTGCCAGCATCGGGGGGAGTGGAAACACCATATATTTT.

The chain uses TRBV5-1 and TRBJ2-5, with TRBD1 matching 7 bases. Germline V gene data show CDR1 as SGHRS and CDR2 as YFSETQ. With V trimmed by 2 bases and J by 4 bases, 8 bases remained unmatched. The CDR3 runs 15 residues. The CDR3 is CASSLNTGTVETQYF. CDR3 bases: TGCGCCAGCAGCTTAAATACCGGGACAGTAGAGACCCAGTACTTC.

The J gene is TRBJ1-3, the V gene TRBV19, with D unclear. Per germline, CDR1 LNHDA and CDR2 SQIVND (reference sequence). V was trimmed by 0 bases and J by 4 bases, leaving 10 bases between them. The CDR3 covers 15 residues. The CDR3 loop is CASSIDPFGGNTIYF. Here the CDR3 DNA reads TGTGCCAGTAGTATAGACCCCTTTGGAGGAAACACCATATATTTT.

Turning to this clone: The junction shows a germline mismatch at one end, possibly a read error. Written as DNA, the CDR3 is TGCAACGTTGTCGAAAGGGGCGAGGGCGAGCAGTACTTC. This gives the protein CNVVERGEGEQYF. The chain couples TRBV29-1 to TRBJ2-7; D might be TRBD1 or TRBD2, each matching 5 bases. The CDR3 length is 13 residues. Germline CDR1 SQVTM, CDR2 ANQGSEA.

The V gene is TRBV28, the J gene TRBJ1-2; TRBD1 matches 9 bases. The CDR3 is 17 amino acids. Germline CDR1 and CDR2: MDHEN and SYDVKM. Losses at the gene ends were 6 bases for V and 1 base for J; bases not matched to a gene: 12. CDR3 amino acids: CASRLPGQGWGNYGYTF. The DNA of the CDR3 is TGTGCCAGCAGGCTCCCGGGACAGGGCTGGGGTAACTATGGCTACACCTTC.

A remark on this clone: The junction does not match germline at one end; this may be a read error. The chain joins TRBV7-7 to TRBJ1-1; no clear D gene. Germline V CDR1 and CDR2: SSHAT, FNYEAQ (reference sequence). This CDR3 contains 13 residues. The CDR3 region is CASSDSLNTEAFF. In nucleotides, the CDR3 is TGTGCTAGCAGCGATAGTTTGAACACTGAAGCTTTCTTT.

The gene calls are TRBV12-5 and TRBJ2-3, with 7 bases fitting TRBD2. CDR3 length equals 16 residues. Per the germline V gene, CDR1 is LGHNT and CDR2 is FRNRAP. V lost 4 bases to trimming and J lost 3 bases; unmatched junction nucleotides: 10. The CDR3 nucleotides read TGTGCTAGTGGTTCATTCCGGGGCGGGAGAACAGATACGCAGTATTTT. Translation: CASGSFRGGRTDTQYF.

This clone showed up just once. The chain is built from TRBV19 and TRBJ1-3, with a tentative D call TRBD1 (6 bases). The germline V and J ends were trimmed by 6 bases and 2 bases, with 20 bases remaining between them. This CDR3 region has 17 residues. Germline CDR1 LNHDA, CDR2 SQIVND (reference sequence). The CDR3 sequence: CASSPSQGQKPGNTIYF. The CDR3 DNA sequence: TGTGCCAGTAGCCCGTCCCAAGGACAGAAGCCTGGAAACACCATATATTTT.

The gene calls are TRBV6-1 and TRBJ2-5, with a possible D match to TRBD1 (7 bases). Trimming took 2 bases from V and 0 from J, leaving 19 bases between them. This CDR3 is 18 amino acids long. Germline lookup yields CDR1 MNHNS and CDR2 SASEGT. The CDR3 region is CASSEPTREDRYQETQYF. The CDR3 region has the DNA TGTGCCAGCAGTGAACCCACCAGGGAGGACAGGTACCAAGAGACCCAGTACTTC.

The chain has TRBV7-2 and TRBJ2-3; D perhaps matches TRBD2 (7 bases). The CDR3 has 19 amino acids. V was shortened by 7 bases and J by 0 bases, with 26 bases between the two germline ends. CDR1 and CDR2 (germline): SGHTA, FQGNSA. The CDR3 loop is CASILSPEGEGTSTDTQYF. DNA of the CDR3: TGTGCCAGCATCCTCTCCCCCGAGGGGGAGGGGACTAGCACAGATACGCAGTATTTT.

The chain has TRBV7-7 and TRBJ2-7, with D perhaps matching TRBD2 (6 bases). There are 15 residues in the CDR3. The V end lost 5 bases, the J end lost 0 bases, and 14 bases lay between the germline ends. Germline V gene lookup returns CDR1 SSHAT and CDR2 FNYEAQ (reference sequence). The CDR3 spells CASSVNSGSSYEQYF. As DNA, the CDR3 is TGTGCCAGCAGCGTCAATAGCGGTTCCTCCTACGAGCAGTACTTC.

This clone showed up just a few times. The J gene is TRBJ1-2, the V gene TRBV18, with D possibly matching TRBD1 (6 bases). V lost 2 bases, J lost 6 bases, and 13 bases lay in between. CDR1 and CDR2 (germline): KGHSH, LQKENI. CDR3 size: 14 residues. As DNA, the CDR3 is TGTGCCAGCTCACCAAAGCGGGGACAAAATGGCTACACCTTC. The encoded protein is CASSPKRGQNGYTF.